The rows below give T cell receptor beta chains drawn from one sample of a study of blood T cell repertoires in COVID-19. This table comes from immunoSEQ multiplex PCR, and its TCRdb copy is limited to in-frame clones, with some not included. This table has about 78,000 clones, approximately 86% appearing once. Specimen: peripheral blood. These receptors were taken from an older woman with acute or convalescent COVID-19. Both conserved end residues are part of each CDR3. A D gene is named only where the DNA matches it firmly. Clone sizes are given selectively: once, few, many, or a class where the clone is expanded.

>TRBV2|NA|NA
CASHYSEGEKLFF
>TRBV3-1/TRBV3-2|NA|NA
CASSQGHAGNTIYF
>TRBV4-1|NA|NA
CASSPRDQETQYF
>TRBV30|TRBD1|once
CAWSSQGAGEQYF
>TRBV6-4|TRBD2|NA
CASSKGGGTIYNEQFF
>TRBV4-2|NA|few
CASSPLDSSSGNTIYF
>TRBV6-2/TRBV6-3|TRBD1|once
CASSQTSGTGGIQYF
>TRBV7-6|NA|NA
CASSLGGFRGYTF
>TRBV6-5|TRBD1|few
CASSRQGANTEAFF
>TRBV19|TRBD2|once
CASTRTSSFWDEQFF
>TRBV4-2|NA|few
CASSHHVAGANEQFF
>TRBV12-1|NA|once
CASSPLAGHCTQYF
>TRBV14|NA|NA
CASSPRDRFWKAFF
>TRBV4-3|NA|NA
CASSPQGGDERNEKLFF
>TRBV7-9|TRBD2|once
CASSLMGGSSYEQYF
>TRBV7-2|NA|NA
CASSLGYSYGYTF
>TRBV7-9|TRBD1|once
CASSSWDSSGANVLTF
>TRBV28|NA|NA
CASSFLGSAGDTQYF
>TRBV3-1/TRBV3-2|TRBD2|NA
CASSRDSGGASQTQYF
>TRBV4-1|NA|NA
CASSQGWNGVHNEQFF
>TRBV6-6|NA|once
CASNSPYEQYF
>TRBV9|NA|NA
CASSPRGDGGYTF
>TRBV10-3|TRBD1|NA
CAISEGGRGQVYTGELFF
>TRBV4-1|NA|few
CASSPPHMNAGRTDTQYF
>TRBV11-3|NA|NA
CASSLDEGTEQYF
>TRBV6-1|NA|NA
CASSERKQGNSPLHF
>TRBV7-9|NA|NA
CASSSELNEQFF
>TRBV7-9|NA|NA
CASSPGESSYNSPLHF
>TRBV18|TRBD2|NA
CASSPPEAGGSDTQYF
>TRBV5-3|NA|once
CARSRSTGFRGTNEKLFF
>TRBV12-3/TRBV12-4|NA|NA
CASRGLLYNEQFF
>TRBV15|NA|NA
CATSRGKFSRAYSNQPQHF
>TRBV10-3|NA|NA
CAISESGTYEQYF
>TRBV7-9|NA|NA
CASSLDSGNQPQHF
>TRBV4-2|TRBD2|NA
CASSPGLAGGYNEQFF
>TRBV27|NA|NA
CASRRQISTDTQYF
>TRBV10-3|NA|NA
CAISAEVGTEAFF
>TRBV11-1|NA|NA
CASSLTENTEAFF
>TRBV4-2|NA|NA
CASSQGGSSLSGNTIYF
>TRBV19|NA|few
CASSIDLETVNTEAFF
>TRBV5-4|TRBD2|NA
CASSLWGTSGSEQYF